These 28 T cell receptor beta chains share one sample of origin, sequenced in a study of beta chain features in type 1 diabetes. Since all of the isolated RNA was reverse transcribed, expressed TCRB transcripts were what got sequenced. TCRdb keeps only in-frame clones here, not all; method: immunoSEQ multiplex PCR. This table has around 500,000 clones, over 9.5% appearing once. Sequencing was carried out using naive CD4+ T cells from blood. These receptor sequences come from a woman younger than 30 in good health.

A few counts support this clone. V usage is TRBV7-2 and J usage is TRBJ2-3; 7 bases fit TRBD1. This CDR3 comprises 13 residues. The germline CDR1 and CDR2 sequences are SGHTA and FQGNSA. Germline trimming cut 8 bases from V and 6 bases from J; bases unmatched to any gene: 8. This CDR3 reads CASVRDRGDTQYF. CDR3 sequence (DNA): TGTGCCAGCGTCCGGGACAGAGGGGATACGCAGTATTTT.

This clone has only a few counts. This chain links TRBV4-2 with TRBJ2-7; 8 nucleotides match TRBD1. CDR1 LGHNA and CDR2 YNFKEQ come from the germline V gene. After removal of 4 bases from V and 3 bases from J, the junction contained 14 bases not matched to a gene. The CDR3 is 17 amino acids. CDR3 bases: TGTGCCAGCAGCCCCGAGGTAGGGACAGGTGAGAACTACGAGCAGTACTTC. It specifies CASSPEVGTGENYEQYF.

This clone was recorded a few times. The chain couples TRBV4-2 to TRBJ2-7, with D possibly being TRBD2 (6 bases). Trimming removed 0 bases at V and 4 bases at J, with 10 bases between. Germline CDR1 and CDR2: LGHNA and YNFKEQ. The CDR3 is made up of 14 amino acids. DNA of the CDR3: TGTGCCAGCAGCCAAGACGGAGGGGTTTACGAGCAGTACTTC. Its translation is CASSQDGGVYEQYF.

A few counts support this clone. The CDR3 spells CASSESPQGRSYGYTF. The CDR3 bases are TGTGCCAGCAGTGAATCCCCACAGGGACGGAGCTATGGCTACACCTTC. The chain uses TRBV6-1 and TRBJ1-2; D possibly corresponds to TRBD1 (6 bases). In germline, CDR1 is MNHNS, CDR2 SASEGT. This CDR3 has 16 amino acids. Trimming removed 2 bases from V and 4 bases from J, with 17 bases in between.

This clone was seen only a few times. The chain combines TRBV29-1 with TRBJ2-1; D perhaps matches TRBD1 (5 bases). The germline CDR1 and CDR2 sequences are SQVTM and ANQGSEA. V lost 5 bases and J lost 1, with 15 bases in between. CDR3 length: 15 amino acids. CDR3 sequence: CSVRTGPASYNEQFF. Here the CDR3 DNA reads TGCAGCGTTCGAACAGGTCCGGCTTCCTACAATGAGCAGTTCTTC.

This clone was seen a handful of times. The rearrangement links TRBV2 to TRBJ2-7, with D maybe TRBD2 (5 bases). The CDR3 contains 14 residues. In germline, CDR1 is SNHLY, CDR2 FYNNEI. V lost 5 bases and J 3 bases, leaving 14 bases between the germline ends. CDR3 region: CASSPSTILYEQYF. In DNA form, the CDR3 reads TGTGCCAGCAGTCCTAGCACAATCCTCTACGAGCAGTACTTC. The full variable domain, in which reference TRBV2 and TRBJ2-7 provide the parts outside the CDR3, is EPEVTQTPSHQVTQMGQEVILRCVPISNHLYFYWYRQILGQKVEFLVSFYNNEISEKSEIFDDQFSVERPDGSNFTLKIRSTKLEDSAMYFCASSPSTILYEQYFGPGTRLTVT.

This clone was found a few times. V gene TRBV18 combines with J gene TRBJ2-7; 8 nucleotides match TRBD1. In germline, CDR1 is KGHSH, CDR2 LQKENI. There are 15 residues in the CDR3. J gave up 4 bases and V 6 bases, and 11 bases lay outside the gene matches. The CDR3 is CASSEPQGARYEQYF. CDR3 coding DNA: TGTGCCAGCTCCGAACCCCAGGGGGCTCGATACGAGCAGTACTTC.

The sample holds a few counts of this clone. The chain joins TRBV5-6 to TRBJ1-2; unclear D gene. The germline gives CDR1 SGHDT, CDR2 YYEEEE. Trimming removed 2 bases at V and 5 bases at J, with 13 bases between. The CDR3 loop spans 14 amino acids. The CDR3 sequence is CASSFWFLPYGYTF. The CDR3 DNA reads TGTGCCAGCAGCTTTTGGTTTCTCCCGTATGGCTACACCTTC.

This clone occurred a few times. The chain joins TRBV6-6 to TRBJ2-7; D is ambiguous. The CDR3 spans 13 residues. V lost 5 bases and J lost 6, with 14 bases in between. Germline V lookup: CDR1 MNHNY, CDR2 SVGAGI (reference sequence). Here the CDR3 reads CASSPEYPSEQYF. The CDR3 nucleotides are TGTGCCAGCAGTCCCGAGTACCCCTCCGAGCAGTACTTC.

This clone was observed a few times. V usage is TRBV19 and J usage is TRBJ2-3, with TRBD2 matching over 14 bases. J was trimmed by 3 bases and V by 3 bases; bases with no gene match: 8. CDR1 and CDR2 (germline): LNHDA, SQIVND (reference sequence). There are 18 residues in the CDR3. DNA for the CDR3: TGTGCCAGTAGTATTGGACTAGCGGGAGGCTTAGGTACAGATACGCAGTATTTT. Its protein product is CASSIGLAGGLGTDTQYF.

The chain links TRBV18 to TRBJ1-3; no reliable D call. The CDR3 has 16 amino acids. Germline V lookup: CDR1 KGHSH, CDR2 LQKENI. Trimming cost V 2 bases and J 0 bases, with 11 bases left between them. The CDR3 loop is CASSPVGGSSGNTIYF. CDR3 nucleotides: TGTGCCAGCTCACCAGTGGGCGGTAGCTCTGGAAACACCATATATTTT.

The CDR3 is CASSLTGGNEKLFF. The CDR3 nucleotides read TGCGCCAGCAGCTTGACAGGCGGTAATGAAAAACTGTTTTTT. The gene calls are TRBV5-1 and TRBJ1-4; tentatively, D is TRBD1 (5 bases). The CDR3 loop spans 14 amino acids. Per germline, CDR1 SGHRS and CDR2 YFSETQ. Trimming cost V 1 base and J 4 bases, with 8 bases left between them.

The CDR3 loop reads CASSLRGTGSYEQYF. The CDR3 DNA is TGTGCCAGTAGTCTACGTGGGACAGGTAGCTACGAGCAGTACTTC. The genes are TRBV19 and TRBJ2-7, with 8 bases lining up with TRBD1. The CDR3 runs 15 residues. J lost 3 bases, V lost 5 bases, and 9 bases had no gene match. Germline V CDR1 and CDR2: LNHDA, SQIVND (reference sequence).

This clone was picked up a small number of times. This chain joins TRBV5-4 and TRBJ2-5; a weak D match, TRBD2 (5 bases). Germline CDR1 reads SGHNT; CDR2 reads YYREEE (reference sequence). The germline V and J ends were trimmed by 1 base and 2 bases, with 12 bases remaining between them. The CDR3 covers 15 residues. CDR3 sequence (DNA): TGTGCCAGCAGCTTGCCATTAGCGAGTCAAGAGACCCAGTACTTC. Residues: CASSLPLASQETQYF.

The chain couples TRBV6-1 to TRBJ2-5, with no clear D. Per the germline V gene, CDR1 is MNHNS and CDR2 is SASEGT. V lost 8 bases to trimming and J lost 5 bases, with 18 bases between them. The CDR3 loop spans 14 amino acids. CDR3: CASSSLGSYETQYF. For the CDR3, the DNA is TGTGCCAGCTCCAGCCTAGGTTCCTACGAGACCCAGTACTTC.

The sample holds a few counts of this clone. The chain is built from TRBV25-1 and TRBJ2-7; maybe TRBD1 (6 bases). Trimming cost V 6 bases and J 9 bases, with 9 bases left between them. This CDR3 contains 10 residues. Looked up from germline, CDR1 is MGHDK and CDR2 is SYGVNS. The DNA of the CDR3 is TGTGCCAGCAGAAAGGACAGGCAGTACGTC. It is translated as CASRKDRQYV.

In its sample, this clone was seen a few times. The chain recombines TRBV2 with TRBJ2-1, with D possibly matching TRBD2 (6 bases). Trimming took off 3 bases at V and 1 base at J, with 10 bases between the two ends. The V gene's germline CDR1 is SNHLY and CDR2 FYNNEI. CDR3 size: 15 residues. CDR3 amino acids: CASSELAGSYNEQFF. For the CDR3, the DNA is TGTGCCAGCAGTGAGTTGGCGGGGTCCTACAATGAGCAGTTCTTC.

This clone was observed a handful of times. This chain connects TRBV7-2 to TRBJ2-7; D gene uncertain. CDR3 length: 14 residues. V was clipped by 5 bases and J by 1 base, with 12 bases between them. Germline V gene lookup returns CDR1 SGHTA and CDR2 FQGNSA. CDR3 nucleotide sequence: TGTGCCAGCAGCAACCCAGGCGGTTCCTACGAGCAGTACTTC. Residues: CASSNPGGSYEQYF.

This clone was detected a few times. This sequence joins TRBV5-1 and TRBJ1-6; D might be TRBD1 (5 bases). In germline, CDR1 is SGHRS, CDR2 YFSETQ. The V end was cut by 0 bases, the J end by 7 bases, with 11 bases between. This CDR3 has 15 residues. CDR3 loop: CASSLEGTGNSPLHF. CDR3 DNA: TGCGCCAGCAGCTTGGAAGGGACGGGGAATTCACCCCTCCACTTT.

The sample holds a few counts of this clone. The chain links TRBV28 to TRBJ1-5; maybe TRBD1 (5 bases). The V and J ends lost 5 bases and 0 bases respectively, with 11 bases between them. The CDR3 covers 15 residues. CDR1 MDHEN and CDR2 SYDVKM come from the germline V gene. The DNA of the CDR3 is TGTGCCAGCAGTCCCCAGGGATATAGCAATCAGCCCCAGCATTTT. Translated, it gives CASSPQGYSNQPQHF.

This clone was recorded a few times. The genes are TRBV7-6 and TRBJ1-2; maybe TRBD1 (5 bases). Trimming took off 5 bases at V and 4 bases at J, with 11 bases between the two ends. From germline, CDR1 is SGHVS and CDR2 FNYEAQ. This CDR3 comprises 13 residues. CDR3 DNA: TGTGCCAGCAGCCTAACAGGTTCCTATGGCTACACCTTC. This codes for CASSLTGSYGYTF.

This clone was seen only a few times. The rearrangement uses TRBV7-9 and TRBJ1-5; D is perhaps TRBD1 (5 bases). The germline CDR1 and CDR2 sequences are SEHNR and FQNEAQ (reference sequence). Trimming stripped 0 bases from V and 4 bases from J, with 10 bases between. The CDR3 loop spans 15 amino acids. This CDR3 reads CASSLAGTENQPQHF. Here the CDR3 DNA reads TGTGCCAGCAGCTTAGCCGGGACTGAGAATCAGCCCCAGCATTTT.

The chain links TRBV5-1 to TRBJ2-3; D could derive from TRBD1 or TRBD2 (6 bases each). The ends were cut back, 5 bases at V and 4 bases at J, with 14 bases in the middle. CDR3 size: 14 residues. The germline V gene encodes CDR1 SGHRS and CDR2 YFSETQ. CDR3 DNA sequence: TGCGCCAGCAGTGTTAGGGGGGCCTCAGATACGCAGTATTTT. This sequence encodes CASSVRGASDTQYF.

This clone was picked up a small number of times. The chain employs TRBV9 and TRBJ2-1; the D gene is possibly TRBD2 (5 bases). The V gene lost 5 bases and the J gene lost 0 bases, with 12 bases spanning the gap. The CDR3 length is 15 residues. Germline V gives CDR1 SGDLS, CDR2 YYNGEE. CDR3 coding DNA: TGTGCCAGCAGTACGACGGGGTCCTCCTACAATGAGCAGTTCTTC. Its protein is CASSTTGSSYNEQFF.

This clone was seen only a few times. The rearrangement links TRBV5-1 to TRBJ1-1; D is unresolved. Trimming took 3 bases from V and 6 from J, leaving 18 bases between them. This CDR3 is 15 amino acids long. Germline V lookup: CDR1 SGHRS, CDR2 YFSETQ. The CDR3 protein is CASSSITFRQAEAFF. The CDR3 nucleotides are TGCGCCAGCAGCTCGATAACCTTTAGACAAGCTGAAGCTTTCTTT.

The V gene is TRBV5-1, the J gene TRBJ1-1; TRBD1 aligns across 7 bases. The CDR3 runs to 15 residues. The junction had 6 bases not matched to a gene; V was cut back by 4 bases and J by 0 bases. Germline lookup yields CDR1 SGHRS and CDR2 YFSETQ. The CDR3 nucleotides are TGCGCCAGCAGCGACTACAGGGGCTTGAACACTGAAGCTTTCTTT. Its translation: CASSDYRGLNTEAFF.

The gene calls are TRBV7-7 and TRBJ2-3; 7 nucleotides match TRBD2. Looked up from germline, CDR1 is SSHAT and CDR2 is FNYEAQ (reference sequence). V shed 1 base, J shed 4 bases, and the junction held 2 bases outside the gene matches. The CDR3 consists of 14 residues. The CDR3 sequence is CASSLGLAADTQYF. The CDR3 DNA sequence: TGTGCCAGCAGCTTAGGCCTAGCGGCAGATACGCAGTATTTT.

The rearrangement links TRBV15 to TRBJ2-5; 8 bases line up with TRBD2. CDR1 is LNHNV and CDR2 is YYDKDF in the germline V gene (reference sequence). V was pared by 3 bases and J by 5 bases, with 8 bases of the junction left unmatched. This CDR3 is 15 amino acids long. DNA for the CDR3: TGTGCCACCAGCAGTACTAGCGGACCCGGGGAGACCCAGTACTTC. This translates into CATSSTSGPGETQYF.